The clone carrying this T cell receptor beta chain was detected only a few times. Its matching antigen is unknown. The data originate from a study of CD8+ T cells in alopecia areata. Overall study: Treated individuals took tofacitinib by mouth, 5 to 10 mg twice daily. Tofacitinib exposure lasted 6 to 18 months, followed by 6 months off drug.

Treatment noted: oral pan-JAK inhibitor, 5-10 mg twice daily. V trimming: 5 bases; J trimming: 5 bases; junction bases outside the gene matches: 9. The CDR3 runs 15 residues. Germline assignment: CDR1 PRHDT and CDR2 FYEKMQ (reference sequence). Study results and limitations: Scalp clonality and expanded CD8+ clones among the top 100 fell significantly with tofacitinib.

Following extraction, RNA underwent reverse transcription to cDNA, which served as the sequencing template. Measured with immunoSEQ multiplex PCR; TCRdb has only the in-frame clones, and not every one. The sample lists 150,000 or so clones; under 70% were seen once. This clonotype was sampled from a human donor with alopecia areata. V usage is TRBV13 and J usage is TRBJ2-1; 7 bases fit TRBD1. The sequencing here drew on CD4+ T cells sorted from blood, taken at week 4, from a patient treated with tofacitinib. CDR3 sequence reads: CASSPRQGSNNEQFF. CDR3 in DNA: TGTGCCAGCAGCCCCCGACAGGGAAGTAACAATGAGCAGTTCTTC.